Listed below are T cell receptor beta chains from one sample, sequenced in a study of identical twins. Via MiXCR, TCRdb re-called the 5' RACE reads, giving one row per CDR3 protein. The data show approximately 1.8 million distinct CDR3 sequences, with about 30% seen just once and 0.25% to 0.3% held by the top ten. Material for sequencing was cord blood. The receptors originated from a newborn girl in good health. The CDR3 runs from the conserved cysteine through the conserved F or W. A D gene is named only where the DNA matches it firmly. Not all rows give a size; the values are once, few, many and, for expanded clones, a class.

NA,TRBJ1-5,NA,TRBV28,TGTGCCAGCAGTTTAGGGGGCGGCGCACCCCAGCATTTT,CASSLGGGAPQHF
NA,TRBJ2-4,NA,TRBV10-3,TGTGCCATCAGTGGGACTGGGACGACGGGAGACATTCAGTACTTC,CAISGTGTTGDIQYF
TRBD1,TRBJ2-7,few,TRBV7-2,TGTGCCAGCAGTTGGGACAGGGGAGACGAGCAGTACTTC,CASSWDRGDEQYF
TRBD1,TRBJ1-5,NA,TRBV20-1,TGCAGTGCTAGCGATGGACAGGGATCGGGTCAGCCCCAGCATTTT,CSASDGQGSGQPQHF
TRBD1,TRBJ1-2,NA,TRBV9,TGTGCCAGCAGCGTAGCTGGACAGGGAAATGGCTACACCTTC,CASSVAGQGNGYTF
TRBD1,TRBJ1-1,NA,TRBV12-3/TRBV12-4,TGTGCCAGCAGTTTAGCGGTGGGACAGGGCACTGAAGCTTTCTTT,CASSLAVGQGTEAFF
NA,TRBJ2-4,many,TRBV12-3/TRBV12-4,TGTGCCAGCAGTTTAGGGGGGGCGGAAGCCAAAAACATTCAGTACTTC,CASSLGGAEAKNIQYF
TRBD1,TRBJ2-7,NA,TRBV4-2,TGTGCCAGCAGCCAAGATCGAGGACAGGGCGGCTACGAGCAGTACTTC,CASSQDRGQGGYEQYF
NA,TRBJ2-3,NA,TRBV28,TGTGCCAGCAGCCTAAAGCCAGATACGCGGTATTTT,CASSLKPDTRYF
NA,TRBJ2-7,NA,TRBV20-1,TGCAGTGCTAGGGGGAGCTTAGCGGACCACTACGAGCAGTACTTC,CSARGSLADHYEQYF
NA,TRBJ1-6,few,TRBV11-2,TGTGCCAGCAGCCCGACAGGAGCGTCCTATAATTCACCCCTCCACTTT,CASSPTGASYNSPLHF
TRBD1,TRBJ1-6,few,TRBV20-1,TGCAGTGCTAGTTTGGGGACAGGGAGCTCACCCCTCCACTTT,CSASLGTGSSPLHF
NA,TRBJ1-2,NA,TRBV9,TGTGCCAGCAGCGTACCAACAGGGCCCTATGGCTACACCTTC,CASSVPTGPYGYTF
NA,TRBJ2-7,NA,TRBV5-6,TGTGCCAGCAGCAAGGTTCGGGAACCTCACGAGCAGTACTTC,CASSKVREPHEQYF
NA,TRBJ1-2,few,TRBV25-1,TGTGCCAGCAGTGATGCGGCAGGCTATGGCTACACCTTC,CASSDAAGYGYTF
TRBD1,TRBJ2-7,NA,TRBV25-1,TGTGCCAGCAGTGGACCGACAGGGACGAGCTCCTACGAGCAGTACTTC,CASSGPTGTSSYEQYF
TRBD1,TRBJ2-7,few,TRBV2,TGTGCCAGCACTCTGGACTATCCGGGACAGGGCGACTACGAGCAGTACTTC,CASTLDYPGQGDYEQYF
NA,TRBJ1-6,few,TRBV20-1,TGCAGCCCAACGGGCCCTAATTCACCCCTCCACTTT,CSPTGPNSPLHF
NA,TRBJ2-7,NA,TRBV21-1,TGTGCCGGCAGCAAAGCTTGGGCCTACGAGCAGTACTTC,CAGSKAWAYEQYF
NA,TRBJ2-3,many,TRBV28,TGTGCCAGCAGTTTCGGGACCTTCGATACGCAGTATTTT,CASSFGTFDTQYF
NA,TRBJ1-1,few,TRBV10-3,TGTGCCATAGGGGGCACTGAAGCTTTCTTT,CAIGGTEAFF
NA,TRBJ2-1,NA,TRBV7-6,TGTGCCAGCAGCTTAATGAACAGGGAGGCAAACAATGAGCAGTTCTTC,CASSLMNREANNEQFF
NA,TRBJ2-1,NA,TRBV5-1,TGCGCCAGCAGCTTGAATTGGAGAGGAAATGAGCAGTTCTTC,CASSLNWRGNEQFF
TRBD1,TRBJ2-1,few,TRBV3-1,TGTGCCAGCAGCCACCCTGACAGGGGCAATGAGCAGTTCTTC,CASSHPDRGNEQFF
TRBD2,TRBJ2-7,many,TRBV20-1,TGCAGTGCTAGGACCGGACTAGCTGCCTACGAGCAGTACTTC,CSARTGLAAYEQYF
NA,TRBJ1-1,NA,TRBV11-2,TGTGCCAGCAGCTTATGGGTAATGAGCAGGACGGGCAAGAACACTGAAGCTTTCTTT,CASSLWVMSRTGKNTEAFF
TRBD2,TRBJ2-1,NA,TRBV28,TGTGCCAGCAGTTTAGGGCCCCGACTAGCGGGGTACAATGAGCAGTTCTTC,CASSLGPRLAGYNEQFF
TRBD2,TRBJ2-7,NA,TRBV6-2/TRBV6-3,TGTGCCAGCAGACTAACTAGCGGGGGACCCTACGAGCAGTACTTC,CASRLTSGGPYEQYF
TRBD1,TRBJ2-1,NA,TRBV24-1,TGTGCCACCAGTGATTTTATGTCAGGGGGCATGGATGAGCAGTTCTTC,CATSDFMSGGMDEQFF
NA,TRBJ2-5,NA,TRBV11-2,TGTGCCAGCAGCTTAGATTATATGGAATTGGAGACCCAGTACTTC,CASSLDYMELETQYF
NA,TRBJ2-6,NA,TRBV15,TGTGCCACCAGGATAACAGGGTCTGGGGCCAACGTCCTGACTTTC,CATRITGSGANVLTF
NA,TRBJ2-7,NA,TRBV28,TGTGCCAGCAGTTTATTGGTGCGGGGCTCCTACGAGCAGTACTTC,CASSLLVRGSYEQYF
TRBD2,TRBJ2-1,NA,TRBV19,TGTGCCAGTAGTACGTTAGCGGGAGGGGGCAATGAGCAGTTCTTC,CASSTLAGGGNEQFF
NA,TRBJ2-6,NA,TRBV25-1,TGTGCCAGCAGTGATCAGGGGTCTGGGGCCAACGTCCTGACTTTC,CASSDQGSGANVLTF
NA,TRBJ2-1,NA,TRBV15,TGTGCCACCAGCAGGGGCTTGGGCGGGGCCAACAATGGGCAGTTCTTC,CATSRGLGGANNGQFF
TRBD1,TRBJ1-1,NA,TRBV7-2,TGTGCCAGCAGCCGAGACAGGGGGAGGTACACTGAAGCTTTCTTT,CASSRDRGRYTEAFF
NA,TRBJ2-5,few,TRBV12-3/TRBV12-4,TGTGCCAGCAGTTTTAACTGGCAAGAGACCCAGTACTTC,CASSFNWQETQYF
TRBD2,TRBJ2-1,few,TRBV12-3/TRBV12-4,TGTGCCAGCATCGGGGGGGGGAGCTCCTACAATGAGCAGTTCTTC,CASIGGGSSYNEQFF
NA,TRBJ2-7,many,TRBV12-3/TRBV12-4,TGTGCCAGCCGACCGGGACGGAGCTACGAGCAGTACTTC,CASRPGRSYEQYF
NA,TRBJ2-3,NA,TRBV28,TGTGCCAGCAGACGACTGGACACTCCCAGCACAGATACGCAGTATTTT,CASRRLDTPSTDTQYF
NA,TRBJ1-2,many,TRBV6-1,TGTGCCAGCATAAGGGCACATCGGGCTTATGGCTACACCTTC,CASIRAHRAYGYTF
TRBD2,TRBJ2-5,few,TRBV6-1,TGTGCCAGCACTCTCCGACCCCCTGGGCTAGCGGAGTTCCTTAAACAAGAGACCCAGTACTTC,CASTLRPPGLAEFLKQETQYF
TRBD2,TRBJ2-7,few,TRBV10-3,TGTGCCATCAGTGCAGATAGCGGGGGGCTCCCCTACGAGCAGTACTTC,CAISADSGGLPYEQYF
NA,TRBJ1-4,few,TRBV14,TGTGCCAGACAAAGGGAAAAACTGTTTTTT,CARQREKLFF
TRBD2,TRBJ2-7,NA,TRBV7-9,TGTGCCAGCAGCTTATCCAGACTAGCGGGAACCGAGCAGTACTTC,CASSLSRLAGTEQYF
NA,TRBJ1-4,few,TRBV27,TGTGCCAGCAGTTTATCGCACTCAACTAATGAAAAACTGTTTTTT,CASSLSHSTNEKLFF
NA,TRBJ2-1,NA,TRBV5-1,TGCGCCAGCAGCGTGCTCTCTTACTCCCAACGGGTATGGGCCAACAATGAGCAGTTCTTC,CASSVLSYSQRVWANNEQFF